This T cell receptor beta chain was identified in a study of blood T cell repertoires in COVID-19. In the study overall: Some COVID-19 samples were acute and others convalescent; all came from the United States, Italy and Spain. PBMCs, B-cell-depleted T cells, or T cells were the source of the cDNA or gDNA that made up the material.

As processed by the authors: Amplification with reference gene primers provided the estimates of nucleated cell counts. Assay: immunoSEQ multiplex PCR; the TCRdb copy retains only in-frame clones and omits some. V and J calls and clone size are copied from that table; D and trimming were computed from the DNA. The sample records about 170,000 clones, approximately 86% being singletons. The CDR3 has 17 amino acids. Germline CDR1 and CDR2: SGHNT and YENEEA. The junction had 10 bases not matched to a gene; V was cut back by 6 bases and J by 5 bases. This chain joins TRBV11-3 and TRBJ2-1; TRBD2 matches at 13 bases. The source material was peripheral blood. This clonotype was sampled from a man between 60 and 75 years old who had recovered from COVID-19. The CDR3 loop is CASSSIHGLAGDNEQFF. CDR3 DNA sequence: TGTGCCAGCAGTTCTATCCACGGACTAGCGGGGGACAATGAGCAGTTCTTC.